This TCR beta chain was sequenced for a study of cytomegalovirus exposure and HLA in healthy donors. Study context: The same platform was used for the 120 or so validation repertoires as for the 666 first-cohort repertoires, as reported in a later analysis.

Sequenced by immunoSEQ multiplex PCR; TCRdb stores in-frame clones only, minus some. The data contain 130,000 to 150,000 clones, roughly 86% of them singletons. General study results and limits: Later, an analysis found that TCR clusters from the first cohort tended to co-occur in the 120 or so validation repertoires. Using the classifier, cytomegalovirus status was reportedly diagnosed with high specificity and sensitivity. Cytomegalovirus association was listed for 164 TCR beta chains.

Points on this clone: The antigen remains undetermined.

Trimming cost V 4 bases and J 9 bases; bases outside gene matches: 9. Germline CDR1 reads PRHDT; CDR2 reads FYEKMQ (reference sequence). The CDR3 runs to 14 residues. The chain carries TRBV13 and TRBJ1-5; TRBD1 matches at 7 bases. This clonotype was obtained from a man younger than 30 in good health and CMV-seropositive. The specimen was PBMCs. The CDR3 bases are TGTGCCAGCAGCTCAGGATTTAACAGGGGGCCCCAGCATTTT. It encodes CASSSGFNRGPQHF.